This is a list of T cell receptor beta chains from one sample in a study of cytomegalovirus exposure and HLA in healthy donors. The table came from immunoSEQ multiplex PCR; TCRdb's copy has only in-frame clones and leaves some out. This repertoire shows roughly 100,000 clones, 75% to 85% found once; its top ten account for about 6.3%. Material for sequencing was PBMCs. Every receptor here comes from a man between 18 and 29 years old in good health and CMV-seronegative. CDR3s include the opening cysteine and the closing phenylalanine or tryptophan. D genes are given only for firm matches. For some rows the clone size is stated as once, few or many, or as a class when expanded; others skip it.

j_call cdr3_length v_call clone_size d_call cdr3_aa cdr3_nt
TRBJ2-1 13 TRBV6-6 NA NA CASSYPPGNEQFF TGTGCCAGCAGTTATCCCCCGGGCAATGAGCAGTTCTTC
TRBJ2-3 14 TRBV7-9 NA NA CASSPYVVADTQYF TGTGCCAGCAGCCCCTACGTGGTGGCAGATACGCAGTATTTT
TRBJ2-5 13 TRBV5-4 NA NA CASSWRAQETQYF TGTGCCAGCAGCTGGAGGGCCCAAGAGACCCAGTACTTC
TRBJ1-1 16 TRBV10-3 NA NA CAISESPDRLNTEAFF TGTGCCATCAGTGAGTCGCCCGACAGGCTGAACACTGAAGCTTTCTTT
TRBJ2-7 11 TRBV27 NA NA CASSPPGEQYF TGTGCCAGCAGCCCCCCCGGCGAGCAGTACTTC
TRBJ2-5 14 TRBV6-6 NA NA CASSLLNSRETQYF TGTGCCAGCAGCCTGCTAAATTCGAGGGAGACCCAGTACTTC
TRBJ2-7 15 TRBV27 NA TRBD1 CASSFSGTGSYEQYF TGTGCCAGCAGTTTTTCCGGGACAGGAAGCTACGAGCAGTACTTC
TRBJ2-7 15 TRBV5-1 NA TRBD2 CASSLVAGGRYEQYF TGCGCCAGCAGCTTGGTCGCGGGAGGTCGGTACGAGCAGTACTTC
TRBJ2-1 13 TRBV18 few NA CASSPQENGEQFF TGTGCCAGCTCACCACAAGAAAACGGTGAGCAGTTCTTC
TRBJ2-7 18 TRBV5-1 NA TRBD1 CASSSYGGPGQGSYEQYF TGCGCCAGCAGCTCCTACGGGGGTCCGGGACAGGGGAGCTACGAGCAGTACTTC
TRBJ2-7 14 TRBV19 NA TRBD1 CASSAGTGAHEQYF TGTGCCAGTAGTGCCGGGACAGGGGCCCACGAGCAGTACTTC
TRBJ2-7 14 TRBV18 NA NA CASSPRDSPLEQYF TGTGCCAGCTCACCGCGGGACTCCCCACTCGAGCAGTACTTC
TRBJ2-7 13 TRBV2 NA TRBD2 CASSTGGANEQYF TGTGCCAGCAGTACCGGGGGGGCAAACGAGCAGTACTTC
TRBJ1-2 12 TRBV7-9 NA NA CASSGGGGGYTF TGTGCCAGCAGCGGCGGGGGGGGAGGCTACACCTTC
TRBJ2-2 16 TRBV2 few TRBD1 CASSPGQGWSTGELFF TGTGCCAGCAGCCCGGGACAGGGGTGGTCCACCGGGGAGCTGTTTTTT
TRBJ1-1 15 TRBV7-8 NA TRBD1 CASSLNRGRRSEAFF TGTGCCAGCAGCCTAAACAGGGGGCGCAGATCTGAAGCTTTCTTT
TRBJ2-1 14 TRBV5-4 NA TRBD2 CASSPSGSFTEQFF TGTGCCAGCAGCCCTAGCGGGAGCTTCACTGAGCAGTTCTTC
TRBJ2-1 20 TRBV15 NA TRBD1 CATSRAGEGGQGAFMNEQFF TGTGCCACCAGCAGAGCTGGCGAAGGGGGGCAGGGGGCATTTATGAATGAGCAGTTCTTC
TRBJ1-2 13 TRBV7-9 NA NA CASSPASNYGYTF TGTGCCAGCAGCCCTGCGTCTAACTATGGCTACACCTTC
TRBJ2-7 15 TRBV5-5 NA TRBD2 CASSPISGGPNEQYF TGTGCCAGCAGTCCTATTAGCGGGGGCCCCAACGAGCAGTACTTC
TRBJ2-1 13 TRBV5-1 NA NA CASSAAEYNEQFF TGCGCCAGCAGTGCGGCGGAGTACAATGAGCAGTTCTTC
TRBJ1-2 15 TRBV27 few TRBD1 CASSSPTGELRGYTF TGTGCCAGCAGTTCCCCGACAGGGGAGTTGAGAGGCTACACCTTC
TRBJ1-5 14 TRBV6-5 NA TRBD1 CASSSIQGDQPQHF TGTGCCAGCAGTTCTATACAGGGGGATCAGCCCCAGCATTTT
TRBJ2-2 15 TRBV18 NA NA CASSPLPGYTGELFF TGTGCCAGCTCACCCCTTCCGGGTTATACCGGGGAGCTGTTTTTT
TRBJ2-7 14 TRBV7-2 NA NA CASNWTPEGNEQYF TGTGCCAGCAACTGGACGCCCGAGGGCAACGAGCAGTACTTC
TRBJ1-1 13 TRBV19 NA NA CASNLRGNTEAFF TGTGCCAGTAATCTCCGGGGGAACACTGAAGCTTTCTTT
TRBJ2-7 16 TRBV4-1 few NA CASSQEPLPFNVEQYF TGCGCCAGCAGCCAAGAGCCACTGCCATTCAATGTAGAGCAGTACTTC
TRBJ2-3 14 TRBV7-9 NA NA CASSRLGGTDTQYF TGTGCCAGCAGCCGTTTGGGCGGCACAGATACGCAGTATTTT
TRBJ2-7 15 TRBV14 NA TRBD2 CASSQGAGGTYEQYF TGTGCCAGCAGCCAAGGAGCGGGAGGTACCTACGAGCAGTACTTC
TRBJ1-1 13 TRBV29-1 NA NA CSAAQGQTTEAFF TGCAGCGCCGCACAGGGCCAAACCACTGAAGCTTTCTTT
TRBJ2-5 14 TRBV30 NA TRBD2 CAWSGGRGRETQYF TGTGCCTGGAGTGGCGGGAGAGGGAGGGAGACCCAGTACTTC
TRBJ2-3 16 TRBV4-3 NA TRBD2 CASSQGEAGGTDTQYF TGCGCCAGCAGCCAAGGGGAAGCGGGAGGCACAGATACGCAGTATTTT
TRBJ2-5 16 TRBV5-1 NA TRBD1 CASSPGGTGGEETQYF TGCGCCAGCAGCCCTGGCGGGACAGGGGGAGAAGAGACCCAGTACTTC
TRBJ2-1 15 TRBV6-1 NA TRBD2 CASSEPAGGPDEQFF TGTGCCAGCAGTGAACCAGCGGGAGGGCCGGATGAGCAGTTCTTC
TRBJ2-5 15 TRBV10-3 few NA CASSEEGTAGETQYF TGTGCCAGCAGTGAAGAGGGTACAGCCGGAGAGACCCAGTACTTC
TRBJ2-5 14 TRBV28 NA TRBD1 CASSFGDRGRTQYF TGTGCCAGCAGTTTCGGGGACAGGGGCCGAACCCAGTACTTC